This T cell receptor (beta chain) was recovered during a study of OX40 agonist ivuxolimab in advanced cancers. Sequencing used immunoSEQ multiplex PCR; TCRdb keeps in-frame clones, though not all of them. In the table there are about 79,000 clones, under 90% of which are singletons. Germline V lookup: CDR1 MNHEY, CDR2 SVGAGI. V lost 6 bases and J 4 bases, leaving 12 bases between the germline ends. CDR3 size: 13 residues. The receptor was isolated from an adult with an advanced solid tumor such as melanoma, head and neck, liver or kidney cancer. The V and J genes are TRBV6-5 and TRBJ1-2, with D possibly TRBD1 on 6 matching bases. The sample consisted of CD4+ or CD8+ T cells sorted from blood, taken in a trial of the OX40 agonist ivuxolimab. The CDR3 DNA is TGTGCCAGCAGCCCTGACAGGATCTATGGCTACACCTTC. As protein: CASSPDRIYGYTF.